This section outlines one T cell receptor (beta chain) sequence together with its context. Its antigen is unidentified. The data are from a study of T cell clones after liver transplantation. Overall study: At least one year of complete immunosuppression withdrawal without enzymes over twice normal defined tolerance. Samples came pre-transplant, pre-randomization before withdrawal, and post-randomization after withdrawal ended. Whole-study findings and limits: A significant post-transplant drop in circulating graft-donor-reactive CD4 TCRbeta sequences occurred in most of the 8 subjects.

Assay used: immunoSEQ multiplex PCR; TCRdb lists only in-frame clones, some missing. The sample gives about 47,000 clones, 86% of which show up once; about an eighth is in the top ten. Trimming stripped 0 bases from V and 6 bases from J, with 9 bases between. CDR1 and CDR2 from the germline V gene are MNHEY and SVGAGI. The CDR3 consists of 14 residues. The sample was CD8+ T cells from blood, taken 12 months after liver transplant. The chain recombines TRBV6-5 with TRBJ2-1; D may be TRBD2 (6 bases). This receptor was taken from a human patient who received a liver transplant. These T cells may partly come from the graft donor. CDR3 bases: TGTGCCAGCAGTTACTCCGAGGAGGGCAATGAGCAGTTCTTC. As protein: CASSYSEEGNEQFF.